Presented here are 29 T cell receptor beta chains from one specimen sequenced in a study of neurological immune-mediated disorders. One entry per CDR3 protein results from TCRdb running MiXCR on the 5' RACE reads. Among roughly 100,000 distinct CDR3 sequences listed, 10% to 13% were seen once. Time point denoted: longitudinal time-point 3. Sequencing input: PBMCs. The receptors come from a female donor with HTLV-1-associated myelopathy (HAM/TSP).

This clonotype showed up many times. V usage is TRBV3-1 and J usage is TRBJ2-1; a weak D match, TRBD2 (5 bases). V was pared by 4 bases and J by 6 bases, with 10 bases between. The length of the CDR3 is 13 residues. Germline V gives CDR1 LGHDT, CDR2 YNNKEL (reference sequence). CDR3 DNA: TGTGCCAGCAGCCTCCGGACTCCCAATGAGCAGTTCTTC. Its translation: CASSLRTPNEQFF.

Comment on this clonotype: One end of the junction is discordant with germline, which a read error may explain. The chain links TRBV20-1 to TRBJ2-2, with 9 bases that match TRBD2. The CDR3 is made up of 17 amino acids. Germline lookup yields CDR1 DFQATT and CDR2 SNEGSKA (reference sequence). CDR3 in DNA: TGCTGTGCTAGGGATAGAGCGGGGGGTGGGTACACCGGGGAGCTGTTTTTT. It translates to CCARDRAGGGYTGELFF.

This clonotype was recorded many times. This chain connects TRBV5-1 to TRBJ2-1; D is unclear. V dropped 0 bases and J dropped 4 bases, with 8 bases sitting between them. The CDR3 has 14 amino acids. Per the germline V gene, CDR1 is SGHRS and CDR2 is YFSETQ. CDR3 protein: CASSLDSGYNEQFF. CDR3 bases: TGCGCCAGCAGCTTGGACTCCGGGTACAATGAGCAGTTCTTC.

The chain combines TRBV10-2 with TRBJ2-7, with D tentatively TRBD1 (6 bases). CDR3 length: 15 amino acids. Trimming cost V 5 bases and J 1 base, with 15 bases left between them. Germline V gene sequence: CDR1 WSHSY, CDR2 SAAADI. The DNA for the CDR3 is TGCGCCAGCAGTACAGGGTTGTTGGGATCCTACGAGCAGTACTTC. Its translation is CASSTGLLGSYEQYF.

This clonotype was observed at least ten times. The rearrangement uses TRBV5-1 and TRBJ2-5; no clear D. The CDR3 spans 13 residues. The germline V gene encodes CDR1 SGHRS and CDR2 YFSETQ. V was clipped by 2 bases and J by 0 bases, with 5 bases between them. CDR3 protein: CASSFSNQETQYF. As DNA, the CDR3 is TGCGCCAGCAGCTTCTCTAACCAAGAGACCCAGTACTTC. The entire variable domain, with the rest obtained from reference TRBV5-1 and TRBJ2-5, is as follows: KAGVTQTPRYLIKTRGQQVTLSCSPISGHRSVSWYQQTPGQGLQFLFEYFSETQRNKGNFPGRFSGRQFSNSRSEMNVSTLELGDSALYLCASSFSNQETQYFGPGTRLLVL.

This clonotype was counted only a few times. It is unclear where the CDR3 begins or ends on the DNA, so no DNA is shown, and the CDR3 is as TCRdb lists it. The rearrangement uses TRBV5-5 and TRBJ2-7; TRBD1 was called by the table and not checked on the DNA. The CDR3 is 23 amino acids long, termini counted. Per the germline V gene, CDR1 is SGHKS and CDR2 is YYEKEE (reference sequence). The CDR3 is CASSFYICSASAPLGHRSYEQYF.

The table lists this clonotype with many counts. J is TRBJ1-2 and V is TRBV5-1; D remains unclear. CDR1 and CDR2 from the germline V gene are SGHRS and YFSETQ. Trimming stripped 4 bases from V and 3 bases from J, with 10 bases between. The CDR3 covers 13 residues. The CDR3 region has the DNA TGCGCCAGCAGCCCAGACTCAGACTATGGCTACACCTTC. Its translation is CASSPDSDYGYTF.

This clonotype came up many times. The genes are TRBV5-6 and TRBJ1-6; TRBD1 aligns across 7 bases. The CDR3 has 14 amino acids. Germline V gene sequence: CDR1 SGHDT, CDR2 YYEEEE. With V trimmed by 3 bases and J by 8 bases, 5 bases remained unmatched. The CDR3 DNA sequence: TGTGCCAGCAGCTCGGGGACAGAGGATTCACCCCTCCACTTT. Protein product: CASSSGTEDSPLHF.

The J gene is TRBJ1-4, the V gene TRBV20-1; D is uncertain. CDR1 and CDR2 (germline): DFQATT, SNEGSKA (reference sequence). The CDR3 runs to 14 residues. Trimming shortened V by 2 bases and J by 6 bases, and 13 bases separated the two germline ends. The CDR3 sequence: CSARSGLGDEKLFF. The CDR3 coding sequence is TGCAGTGCTAGATCGGGCCTTGGGGATGAAAAACTGTTTTTT.

This clonotype was seen ten or more times. V usage is TRBV12-3 or TRBV12-4 and J usage is TRBJ2-1; D might be TRBD1 (6 bases). The V end lost 6 bases, the J end lost 9 bases, and 18 bases lay between the germline ends. CDR3 size: 14 residues. DNA for the CDR3: TGTGCCAGCAGGACATCAGGACAGACGCTTGAGCAGTTCTTC. The encoded protein is CASRTSGQTLEQFF.

This clonotype was counted at least ten times. V and J are TRBV6-6 and TRBJ2-2, with D unresolved. Germline assignment: CDR1 MNHNY and CDR2 SVGAGI (reference sequence). Trimming took 2 bases from V and 4 from J, leaving 8 bases between them. The CDR3 is made up of 14 amino acids. The CDR3 bases are TGTGCCAGCAGTTACCGCCCGGCCACCGGGGAGCTGTTTTTT. Amino acids: CASSYRPATGELFF.

This clonotype was recorded many times. The chain carries TRBV24-1 and TRBJ2-1, with 7 bases that match TRBD2. This CDR3 is built from 17 residues. Germline CDR1 is KGHDR and CDR2 is SFDVKD. V was clipped by 3 bases and J by 4 bases; unmatched bases: 11. The CDR3 sequence: CATSDAPRASGYNEQFF. The CDR3, as DNA: TGTGCCACCAGTGATGCCCCTAGGGCTAGCGGTTACAATGAGCAGTTCTTC.

This clonotype was detected ten times or more. V usage is TRBV7-2 and J usage is TRBJ2-5; 8 bases match TRBD2. The CDR3 runs to 17 residues. Trimming cost V 1 base and J 2 bases; bases outside gene matches: 9. Germline CDR1 SGHTA, CDR2 FQGNSA. Here the CDR3 reads CASSLGGLAGFQETQYF. The CDR3 region has the DNA TGTGCCAGCAGCTTAGGTGGCTTAGCGGGGTTTCAAGAGACCCAGTACTTC.

This clonotype occurred many times. The chain carries TRBV12-3 or TRBV12-4 and TRBJ2-7; D gene uncertain. V dropped 5 bases and J dropped 6 bases, with 8 bases sitting between them. This CDR3 has 11 amino acids. Written as DNA, the CDR3 is TGTGCCAGCAGTGAACGAGGCGAGCAGTACTTC. Protein product: CASSERGEQYF.

This clonotype has just a few counts. The CDR3 nucleotides are TGTGCCATCAGCAAACCGGGACAGAGTTCCTACGAGCAGTACTTC. It codes for CAISKPGQSSYEQYF. The chain links TRBV10-3 to TRBJ2-7; 7 positions match TRBD1. This CDR3 is built from 15 residues. The germline gives CDR1 ENHRY, CDR2 SYGVKD. The V segment lost 6 bases and the J segment 1 base; nucleotides outside the gene matches: 9.

This clonotype was observed a handful of times. V gene TRBV10-3 combines with J gene TRBJ1-3; D gene ambiguous. The CDR3 contains 16 residues. CDR1 is ENHRY, CDR2 SYGVKD, per germline. Trimming pared 6 bases from V and 3 bases from J, leaving 18 bases between. The CDR3 protein is CAISPGSNNVGNTIYF. CDR3 bases: TGTGCCATCAGCCCTGGATCGAATAATGTTGGAAACACCATATATTTT.

Comment on this clonotype: A read error is possible here, since a much larger clone lies one base away. The genes are TRBV20-1 and TRBJ1-2; TRBD1 might be the D (5 bases). Per the germline V gene, CDR1 is DFQATT and CDR2 is SNEGSKA (reference sequence). Trimming removed 4 bases from V and 4 bases from J, with 19 bases in between. The CDR3 runs to 15 residues. The CDR3 region has the DNA TGCAGTGCTATCATATCAGACAGCCCAATCTATGGCTACACCTTC. Translation gives CSAIISDSPIYGYTF.

This clonotype has at least ten counts. The CDR3, as DNA: TGCAGTGCTAGAGATTTAAGGGGGCCTATCATCACCCAGTACTTC. Amino acids: CSARDLRGPIITQYF. The chain carries TRBV20-1 and TRBJ2-5, with TRBD1 matching over 7 bases. This CDR3 has 15 amino acids. Per the germline V gene, CDR1 is DFQATT and CDR2 is SNEGSKA (reference sequence). V lost 0 bases, J lost 8 bases, and 12 bases stayed unmatched.

The chain couples TRBV5-1 to TRBJ2-1; D unclear. This CDR3 contains 15 residues. The V end was cut by 0 bases, the J end by 5 bases, with 12 bases between. Germline lookup yields CDR1 SGHRS and CDR2 YFSETQ. The CDR3 DNA sequence: TGCGCCAGCAGCTTGGTGGCAGGATCTCACAATGAGCAGTTCTTC. This translates into CASSLVAGSHNEQFF.

There are many counts of this clonotype. V and J are TRBV2 and TRBJ2-7; TRBD1 is a possible D gene (5 bases). The CDR3 spans 16 residues. Germline CDR1 reads SNHLY; CDR2 reads FYNNEI. V lost 6 bases and J 4 bases, leaving 22 bases between the germline ends. The CDR3 is CASRASGGWTKYEQYF. CDR3 DNA sequence: TGTGCCAGCAGGGCCAGTGGTGGGTGGACAAAGTACGAGCAGTACTTC.

The gene calls are TRBV7-8 and TRBJ1-6, with D possibly being TRBD1 (5 bases). Trimming left V 4 bases short and J 5 bases short, with 15 bases between. Germline V CDR1 and CDR2: SGHVS, FQNEAQ. This CDR3 contains 16 residues. Here the CDR3 reads CASSWWTSPHNSPLHF. As DNA, the CDR3 is TGTGCCAGCAGCTGGTGGACATCCCCACATAATTCACCCCTCCACTTT.

There are many counts of this clonotype. V usage is TRBV28 and J usage is TRBJ2-7; no clear D. The CDR3 spans 12 residues. Germline assignment: CDR1 MDHEN and CDR2 SYDVKM. Trimming removed 7 bases from V and 3 bases from J, with 10 bases in between. CDR3 residues: CASTTAGYEQYF. The CDR3 region has the DNA TGTGCCAGCACCACGGCAGGCTACGAGCAGTACTTC.

The chain recombines TRBV7-9 with TRBJ2-3, with 7 bases fitting TRBD1. Looked up from germline, CDR1 is SEHNR and CDR2 is FQNEAQ (reference sequence). V trimming: 2 bases; J trimming: 4 bases; junction bases outside the gene matches: 3. The CDR3 has 14 residues. In nucleotides, the CDR3 is TGTGCCAGCAGCTTAACAGGGGCAGCAGATACGCAGTATTTT. Translation: CASSLTGAADTQYF.

This clonotype showed up many times. The chain has TRBV7-2 and TRBJ1-5; D ambiguous. V shed 6 bases and J shed 7 bases, with 19 bases lying between them. Germline CDR1 and CDR2: SGHTA and FQGNSA. This CDR3 has 15 residues. The CDR3 sequence: CASSYNAYSGQPQHF. CDR3 sequence (DNA): TGTGCCAGCAGTTATAATGCTTATTCCGGCCAGCCCCAGCATTTT.

This clonotype was counted at least ten times. The chain combines TRBV5-1 with TRBJ2-5; possible D gene TRBD1, 6 bases. Germline V lookup: CDR1 SGHRS, CDR2 YFSETQ. V lost 4 bases, J lost 5 bases, and 15 bases lay in between. There are 14 residues in the CDR3. This CDR3 reads CASSRTGLRETQYF. For the CDR3, the DNA is TGCGCCAGCAGCCGCACAGGGCTGCGGGAGACCCAGTACTTC. The full variable domain, in which reference TRBV5-1 and TRBJ2-5 provide the parts outside the CDR3, is KAGVTQTPRYLIKTRGQQVTLSCSPISGHRSVSWYQQTPGQGLQFLFEYFSETQRNKGNFPGRFSGRQFSNSRSEMNVSTLELGDSALYLCASSRTGLRETQYFGPGTRLLVL.

Ten or more counts support this clonotype. The V call is TRBV12-3 or TRBV12-4, the J call TRBJ1-5; no reliable D call. V was trimmed by 7 bases and J by 6 bases, leaving 10 bases between them. The CDR3 extends over 12 amino acids. The CDR3 DNA sequence: TGTGCCAGCAACACAGCAGGTCAGCCCCAGCATTTT. Amino acids: CASNTAGQPQHF.

This clonotype was recorded at least ten times. The chain carries TRBV5-1 and TRBJ2-5; TRBD1 is a possible D gene (6 bases). The CDR3 consists of 14 residues. Germline V gives CDR1 SGHRS, CDR2 YFSETQ. The V end was cut by 1 base, the J end by 3 bases, with 10 bases between. The CDR3 nucleotides read TGCGCCAGCAGCTTGCTACAGGGAAAAGAGACCCAGTACTTC. Amino acid sequence: CASSLLQGKETQYF.

This clonotype was seen only a few times. The chain is built from TRBV6-4 and TRBJ2-3, with 7 bases aligning to TRBD2. Germline assignment: CDR1 MRHNA and CDR2 SNTAGT. CDR3 length equals 15 residues. Trimming took 8 bases from V and 3 from J; bases not matched to a gene: 11. CDR3 nucleotides: TGTGCCAGCCGGCTCGGAAGCGGGGTTACAGATACGCAGTATTTT. Protein: CASRLGSGVTDTQYF.

This clonotype has a count of ten or more. This sequence joins TRBV6-2 or TRBV6-3 and TRBJ2-7, with 11 bases matching TRBD2. This CDR3 has 13 amino acids. The V gene's germline CDR1 is MNHEY and CDR2 SVGEGT. Trimming took 7 bases from V and 3 from J; bases not matched to a gene: 2. This CDR3 is CASTSGGNYEQYF. The CDR3 region has the DNA TGTGCCAGCACTAGCGGGGGGAACTACGAGCAGTACTTC.